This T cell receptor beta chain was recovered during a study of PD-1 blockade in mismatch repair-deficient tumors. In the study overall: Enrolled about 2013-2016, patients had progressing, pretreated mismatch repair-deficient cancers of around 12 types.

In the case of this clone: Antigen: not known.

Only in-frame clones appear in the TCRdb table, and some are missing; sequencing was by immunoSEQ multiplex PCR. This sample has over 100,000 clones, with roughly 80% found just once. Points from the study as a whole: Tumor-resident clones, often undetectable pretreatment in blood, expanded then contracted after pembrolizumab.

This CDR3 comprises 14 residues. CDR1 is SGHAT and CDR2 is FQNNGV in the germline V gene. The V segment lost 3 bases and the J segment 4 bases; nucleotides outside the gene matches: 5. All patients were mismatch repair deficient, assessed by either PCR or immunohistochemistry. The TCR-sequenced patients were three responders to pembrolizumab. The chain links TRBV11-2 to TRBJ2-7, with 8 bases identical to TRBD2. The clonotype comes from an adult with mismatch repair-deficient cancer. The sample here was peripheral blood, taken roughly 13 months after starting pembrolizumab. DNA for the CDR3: TGTGCCAGCAGCTTGACCAGCGGGAGTTACGAGCAGTACTTC. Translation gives CASSLTSGSYEQYF.